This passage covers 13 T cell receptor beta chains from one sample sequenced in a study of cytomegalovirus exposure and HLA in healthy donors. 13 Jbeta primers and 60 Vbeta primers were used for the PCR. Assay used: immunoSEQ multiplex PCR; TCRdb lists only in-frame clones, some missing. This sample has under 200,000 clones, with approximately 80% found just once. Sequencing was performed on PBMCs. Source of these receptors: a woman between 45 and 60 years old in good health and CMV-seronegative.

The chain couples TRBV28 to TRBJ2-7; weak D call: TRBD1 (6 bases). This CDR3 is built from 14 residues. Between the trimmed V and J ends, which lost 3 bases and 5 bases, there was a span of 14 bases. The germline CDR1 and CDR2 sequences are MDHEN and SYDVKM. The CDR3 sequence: CASSFQVRGHEQYF. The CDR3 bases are TGTGCCAGCAGTTTCCAGGTCAGGGGCCACGAGCAGTACTTC.

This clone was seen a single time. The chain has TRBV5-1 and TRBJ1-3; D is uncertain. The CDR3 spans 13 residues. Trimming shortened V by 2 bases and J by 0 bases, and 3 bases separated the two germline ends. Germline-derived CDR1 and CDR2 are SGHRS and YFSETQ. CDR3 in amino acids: CASSFNSGNTIYF. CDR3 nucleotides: TGCGCCAGCAGCTTCAACTCTGGAAACACCATATATTTT.

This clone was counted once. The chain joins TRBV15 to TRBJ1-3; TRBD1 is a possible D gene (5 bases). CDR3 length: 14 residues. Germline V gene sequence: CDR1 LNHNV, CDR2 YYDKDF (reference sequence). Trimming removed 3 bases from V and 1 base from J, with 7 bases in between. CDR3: CATSSGGSGNTIYF. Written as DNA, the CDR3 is TGTGCCACCAGCAGTGGGGGGTCTGGAAACACCATATATTTT.

CDR3 in amino acids: CASARQGVGEKLFF. The CDR3 nucleotides read TGTGCCAGCGCGCGACAGGGGGTCGGGGAAAAACTGTTTTTT. This chain joins TRBV6-1 and TRBJ1-4, with 9 bases identical to TRBD1. CDR3 size: 14 residues. The V gene end was trimmed by 8 bases and the J gene end by 8 bases; junction bases not matched to a gene: 9. Germline V gene lookup returns CDR1 MNHNS and CDR2 SASEGT.

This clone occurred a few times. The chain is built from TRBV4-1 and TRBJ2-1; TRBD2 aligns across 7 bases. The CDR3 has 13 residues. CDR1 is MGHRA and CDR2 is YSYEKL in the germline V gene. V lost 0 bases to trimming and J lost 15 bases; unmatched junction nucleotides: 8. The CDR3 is CASSQEPRTRSFF. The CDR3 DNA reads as TGCGCCAGCAGCCAAGAACCCAGGACTAGGTCGTTCTTC.

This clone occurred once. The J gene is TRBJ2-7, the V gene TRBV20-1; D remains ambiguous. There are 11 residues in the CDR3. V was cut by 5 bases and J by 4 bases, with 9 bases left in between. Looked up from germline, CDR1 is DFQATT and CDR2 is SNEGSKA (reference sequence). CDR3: CSAEAIYEQYF. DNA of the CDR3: TGCAGTGCTGAAGCCATATACGAGCAGTACTTC.

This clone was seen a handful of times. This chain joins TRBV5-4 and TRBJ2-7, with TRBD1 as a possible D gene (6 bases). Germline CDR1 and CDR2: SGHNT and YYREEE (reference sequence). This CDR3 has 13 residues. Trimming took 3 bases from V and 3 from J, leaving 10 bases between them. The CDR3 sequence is CASSSGADYEQYF. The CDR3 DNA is TGTGCCAGCAGCTCAGGGGCGGACTACGAGCAGTACTTC.

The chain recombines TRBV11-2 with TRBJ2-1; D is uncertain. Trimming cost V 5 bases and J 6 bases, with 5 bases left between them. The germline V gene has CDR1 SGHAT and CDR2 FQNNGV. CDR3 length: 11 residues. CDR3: CASSPGNEQFF. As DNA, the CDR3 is TGTGCCAGCAGCCCGGGCAATGAGCAGTTCTTC.

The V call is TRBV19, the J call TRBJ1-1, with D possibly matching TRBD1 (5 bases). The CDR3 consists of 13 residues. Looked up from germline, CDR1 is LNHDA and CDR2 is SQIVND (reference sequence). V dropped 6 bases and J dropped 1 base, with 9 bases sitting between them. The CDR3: CASRETGNTEAFF. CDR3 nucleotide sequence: TGTGCCAGTAGAGAAACAGGGAACACTGAAGCTTTCTTT.

The CDR3 DNA sequence: TGTGCCAGCAGCGGGGCAGCCAAAGAGACCCAGTACTTC. Residues: CASSGAAKETQYF. The V call is TRBV9, the J call TRBJ2-5, with D unclear. CDR3 length: 13 amino acids. In germline, CDR1 is SGDLS, CDR2 YYNGEE. Trimming cost V 3 bases and J 3 bases, with 9 bases left between them.

The DNA of the CDR3 is TGTGCCAGCAGCTTACGAGTTCTGGAGACCCAGTACTTC. Translating gives CASSLRVLETQYF. This chain joins TRBV11-3 and TRBJ2-5; D is ambiguous. Trimming stripped 2 bases from V and 5 bases from J, with 9 bases between. This CDR3 region has 13 residues. Per the germline V gene, CDR1 is SGHNT and CDR2 is YENEEA.

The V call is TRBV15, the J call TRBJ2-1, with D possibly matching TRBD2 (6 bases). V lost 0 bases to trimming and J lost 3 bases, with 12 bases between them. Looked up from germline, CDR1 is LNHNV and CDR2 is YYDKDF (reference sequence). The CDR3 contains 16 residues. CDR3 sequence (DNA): TGTGCCACCAGCAGAGAGGGGTCCGGGGGCTACAATGAGCAGTTCTTC. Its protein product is CATSREGSGGYNEQFF.

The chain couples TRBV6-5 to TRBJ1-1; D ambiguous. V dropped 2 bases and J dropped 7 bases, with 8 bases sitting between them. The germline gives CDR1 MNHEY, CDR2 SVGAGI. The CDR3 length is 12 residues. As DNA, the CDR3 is TGTGCCAGCAGTTACGACACCCTTGAAGCTTTCTTT. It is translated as CASSYDTLEAFF.